Presented here are 29 T cell receptor beta chains from one specimen sequenced in a study of patients with pleural tuberculosis. TCRdb re-called the reads through MiXCR, storing one row per CDR3 protein. This sample has around 50,000 distinct CDR3 sequences, with about 7.3% found just once. The receptors here all came from a human donor with pleural tuberculosis.

This clonotype was observed at least ten times. The chain carries TRBV3-1 and TRBJ2-5; D possibly corresponds to TRBD1 (5 bases). There are 12 residues in the CDR3. The germline CDR1 and CDR2 sequences are LGHDT and YNNKEL (reference sequence). CDR3 loop: CASGRVQETQYF. DNA for the CDR3: TGTGCTTCAGGCAGGGTTCAAGAGACCCAGTACTTC.

This clonotype showed up just a few times. The chain joins TRBV19 to TRBJ2-1, with D hard to call. The CDR3 covers 14 residues. V was cut by 3 bases and J by 4 bases, with 10 bases left in between. Germline CDR1 is LNHDA and CDR2 is SQIVND (reference sequence). The CDR3 nucleotides are TGTGCCAGTAGTATGTCCAATCGGTACAATGAGCAGTTCTTC. Translating gives CASSMSNRYNEQFF.

As regards this clonotype: A clone one base away is much larger, so this may be a read error. V and J are TRBV27 and TRBJ2-7; D perhaps matches TRBD1 (6 bases). Germline CDR1 MNHEY, CDR2 SMNVEV (reference sequence). V was pared by 5 bases and J by 5 bases, with 16 bases between. This CDR3 region has 14 residues. In nucleotides, the CDR3 is TGTGCCAGCAGTGGCAGGGGTTGGTCTAACGAGCAGTACGTC. Amino acids: CASSGRGWSNEQYV.

The rearrangement joins TRBV6-5 to TRBJ1-2; D not resolved. The CDR3 is 12 residues long. Trimming pared 4 bases from V and 5 bases from J, leaving 8 bases between. Per the germline V gene, CDR1 is MNHEY and CDR2 is SVGAGI. The CDR3 DNA follows: TGTGCCAGCAGTTCCGACACATATGGCTACACCTTC. It is translated as CASSSDTYGYTF.

This clonotype has a count of ten or more. This rearrangement joins TRBV21-1 to TRBJ2-3; the D segment call TRBD2 is taken from the table without a DNA check. TRBV21-1 is a pseudogene. This CDR3 has 16 residues. CDR3 in amino acids: CASSKEGGSPPDTQYF. CDR3 nucleotide sequence: TGTGCCAGCAGCAAAGAAGGCGGGAGTCCCCCAGATACGCAGTATTTT.

This sequence joins TRBV20-1 and TRBJ2-5; 12 bases match TRBD2. V shed 1 base, J shed 4 bases, and the junction held 10 bases outside the gene matches. The CDR3 runs 17 residues. Germline V gene data show CDR1 as DFQATT and CDR2 as SNEGSKA (reference sequence). CDR3 sequence reads: CSARGLLQTSGRETQYF. The CDR3 bases are TGCAGTGCTAGAGGCCTCCTCCAGACTAGCGGGAGAGAGACCCAGTACTTC.

In its sample, this clonotype was seen many times. V is TRBV14 and J is TRBJ1-2; no clear D. Trimming pared 4 bases from V and 5 bases from J, leaving 11 bases between. Germline CDR1 reads SGHDN; CDR2 reads FVKESK. CDR3 size: 13 residues. CDR3 in amino acids: CASSRGLKYGYTF. Here the CDR3 DNA reads TGTGCCAGCAGCCGAGGGTTGAAGTATGGCTACACCTTC. The full variable domain, rest sourced from reference TRBV14 and TRBJ1-2, is EAGVTQFPSHSVIEKGQTVTLRCDPISGHDNLYWYRRVMGKEIKFLLHFVKESKQDESGMPNNRFLAERTGGTYSTLKVQPAELEDSGVYFCASSRGLKYGYTFGSGTRLTVV.

This clonotype was picked up many times. The CDR3 region has the DNA TGTGCCAGCAGCCCCAGACTGACAGATACGCAGTATTTT. Its translation: CASSPRLTDTQYF. This chain joins TRBV7-8 and TRBJ2-3; D is undetermined. The CDR3 contains 13 residues. CDR1 is SGHVS, CDR2 FQNEAQ, per germline. Trimming took 5 bases from V and 3 from J, leaving 9 bases between them.

This clonotype was counted many times. The chain uses TRBV7-2 and TRBJ1-2; D is undetermined. This CDR3 is built from 11 residues. The V gene's germline CDR1 is SGHTA and CDR2 FQGNSA. The V end was cut by 3 bases, the J end by 4 bases, with 3 bases between. CDR3 bases: TGTGCCAGCAGCTTTTTCTATGGCTACACCTTC. Amino acid sequence: CASSFFYGYTF.

This clonotype was counted at least ten times. This sequence joins TRBV20-1 and TRBJ1-5; 8 nucleotides agree with TRBD1. The CDR3 is made up of 12 amino acids. Losses at the gene ends were 5 bases for V and 7 bases for J; bases not matched to a gene: 4. The germline CDR1 and CDR2 sequences are DFQATT and SNEGSKA (reference sequence). Here the CDR3 reads CSAWTGNQPQHF. The CDR3 DNA follows: TGCAGTGCTTGGACAGGGAACCAGCCCCAGCATTTT.

This clonotype came up many times. V and J are TRBV28 and TRBJ1-2; TRBD1 agrees at 7 bases. The germline V gene has CDR1 MDHEN and CDR2 SYDVKM. The trim removed 7 bases at V and 6 bases at J, leaving 5 bases unmatched. The CDR3 runs 12 residues. CDR3 sequence reads: CASIDRADGYTF. For the CDR3, the DNA is TGTGCCAGCATAGACAGGGCGGATGGCTACACCTTC.

This clonotype was detected many times. This chain connects TRBV12-3 or TRBV12-4 to TRBJ2-2; 13 nucleotides match TRBD2. The CDR3 is 17 residues long. Trimming at V came to 6 bases and at J to 4 bases, leaving 8 bases not matched to a gene. CDR3 region: CASRPGTSGMFTGELFF. The CDR3 DNA follows: TGTGCCAGCAGGCCCGGGACTAGCGGGATGTTCACCGGGGAGCTGTTTTTT.

This clonotype was picked up a small number of times. V and J are TRBV29-1 and TRBJ1-1, with TRBD1 as a possible D gene (6 bases). This CDR3 comprises 13 residues. V dropped 7 bases and J dropped 6 bases, with 18 bases sitting between them. Germline CDR1 reads SQVTM; CDR2 reads ANQGSEA. The CDR3 DNA sequence: TGCAGCGCAACAGGGTTTTCGGGGCCTGAAGCTTTCTTT. It codes for CSATGFSGPEAFF. Together with reference TRBV29-1 and TRBJ1-1, the CDR3 gives the full variable domain: SAVISQKPSRDICQRGTSLTIQCQVDSQVTMMFWYRQQPGQSLTLIATANQGSEATYESGFVIDKFPISRPNLTFSTLTVSNMSPEDSSIYLCSATGFSGPEAFFGQGTRLTVV.

This clonotype appeared a few times. The V call is TRBV10-3, the J call TRBJ2-5; 7 bases line up with TRBD2. Germline trimming cut 11 bases from V and 3 bases from J; bases unmatched to any gene: 9. This CDR3 contains 13 residues. Germline-derived CDR1 and CDR2 are ENHRY and SYGVKD. As DNA, the CDR3 is TGTGCCTCCCACGGCGGGAGCGAAGAGACCCAGTACTTC. As protein: CASHGGSEETQYF.

This clonotype was found many times. The chain employs TRBV12-3 or TRBV12-4 and TRBJ2-2; D is ambiguous. This CDR3 is built from 15 residues. Trimming took off 7 bases at V and 3 bases at J, with 15 bases between the two ends. CDR3: CASKRGFWDTGELFF. CDR3 DNA sequence: TGTGCCAGCAAGCGAGGTTTTTGGGACACCGGGGAGCTGTTTTTT.

This clonotype was seen a few times. V and J are TRBV18 and TRBJ1-2, with 11 nucleotides matching TRBD1. Germline CDR1 reads KGHSH; CDR2 reads LQKENI. The CDR3 sequence is 16 residues long. V lost 6 bases and J lost 2; bases outside the gene matches: 8. CDR3 region: CASSLEGQGANYGYTF. CDR3 in DNA: TGTGCCAGCTCTTTGGAAGGACAGGGGGCAAACTATGGCTACACCTTC.

This clonotype was recorded at least ten times. V usage is TRBV12-3 or TRBV12-4 and J usage is TRBJ1-4, with 11 bases aligning to TRBD1. After removal of 5 bases from V and 7 bases from J, the junction contained 9 bases not matched to a gene. The length of the CDR3 is 16 residues. CDR3 in DNA: TGTGCCAGCAGTACTTCTACCGGGACAGGGGGTGAAAAACTGTTTTTT. This translates into CASSTSTGTGGEKLFF.

This clonotype was seen ten or more times. The J gene is TRBJ1-1, the V gene TRBV19, with TRBD1 matching 7 bases. Germline values: CDR1 LNHDA, CDR2 SQIVND (reference sequence). V gave up 4 bases and J gave up 4 bases; unmatched junction bases: 6. CDR3 size: 14 residues. CDR3: CASSTDRVSTEAFF. The CDR3 DNA sequence: TGTGCCAGTAGTACCGACAGGGTAAGCACTGAAGCTTTCTTT.

With regard to this clonotype: This may stem from a read error, because a much larger clone lies one nucleotide away. The chain is built from TRBV2 and TRBJ1-1; TRBD1 matches 7 bases. Germline CDR1 is SNHLY and CDR2 is FYNNEI. The CDR3 is 12 residues long. The CDR3 here is CASSGDEGAASF. The CDR3, as DNA: TGTGCCAGCAGTGGCGACGAGGGGGCAGCTTCCTTT. Filled out from reference TRBV2 and TRBJ1-1, the complete variable domain reads EPEVTQTPSHQVTQMGQEVILRCVPISNHLYFYWYRQILGQKVEFLVSFYNNEISEKSEIFDDQFSVERPDGSNFTLKIRSTKLEDSAMYFCASSGDEGAASFGQGTRLTVV.

This clonotype was counted many times. This chain links TRBV3-1 with TRBJ1-3; 7 bases are a match to TRBD1. Germline CDR1 and CDR2: LGHDT and YNNKEL (reference sequence). V gave up 0 bases and J gave up 7 bases; unmatched junction bases: 3. The length of the CDR3 is 14 residues. CDR3 region: CASSQDARGNTIYF. CDR3 bases: TGTGCCAGCAGCCAAGATGCCAGGGGGAACACCATATATTTT. Full variable domain (missing parts from reference TRBV3-1 and TRBJ1-3): DTAVSQTPKYLVTQMGNDKSIKCEQNLGHDTMYWYKQDSKKFLKIMFSYNNKELIINETVPNRFSPKSPDKAHLNLHINSLELGDSAVYFCASSQDARGNTIYFGEGSWLTVV.

This clonotype was seen many times. V is TRBV30 and J is TRBJ1-1; possible D gene TRBD1, 5 bases. Germline lookup yields CDR1 GTSNPN and CDR2 SVGIG (reference sequence). Trimming cost V 4 bases and J 3 bases, with 15 bases left between them. The CDR3 contains 14 residues. In DNA, the CDR3 is TGTGCCTGGAAGTCCCCGGGGCGGGACACTGAAGCTTTCTTT. Residues: CAWKSPGRDTEAFF.

This clonotype was counted ten times or more. The rearrangement uses TRBV2 and TRBJ2-1; D ambiguous. The CDR3 sequence is 16 residues long. Germline-derived CDR1 and CDR2 are SNHLY and FYNNEI. The ends were cut back, 5 bases at V and 0 bases at J, with 14 bases in the middle. The CDR3 nucleotides read TGTGCCAGCAGTAAACGCCTAGGACGCTCCTACAATGAGCAGTTCTTC. This encodes CASSKRLGRSYNEQFF.

This clonotype showed up many times. This chain joins TRBV25-1 and TRBJ1-2; perhaps TRBD1 as D (6 bases). This CDR3 has 15 residues. Per germline, CDR1 MGHDK and CDR2 SYGVNS. Deletions cut 2 bases from V and 5 bases from J, with 15 bases between. The CDR3 sequence is CASSEPRTEPYGYTF. As DNA, the CDR3 is TGTGCCAGCAGTGAACCCAGGACAGAACCTTATGGCTACACCTTC.

The sample holds many counts of this clonotype. CDR3 in DNA: TGCAGTGCTAGGATCCCCGGGAGAGAAGAGAACACTGAAGCTTTCTTT. As protein: CSARIPGREENTEAFF. This sequence joins TRBV20-1 and TRBJ1-1; D not resolved. Trimming stripped 3 bases from V and 1 base from J, with 18 bases between. Germline CDR1 DFQATT, CDR2 SNEGSKA (reference sequence). The CDR3 consists of 16 residues.

This clonotype was detected ten times or more. The chain uses TRBV28 and TRBJ2-2; no reliable D call. Per the germline V gene, CDR1 is MDHEN and CDR2 is SYDVKM. The germline V and J ends were trimmed by 1 base and 5 bases, with 8 bases remaining between them. The CDR3 is made up of 14 amino acids. The CDR3 loop reads CASSLYDQTGELFF. The CDR3 region has the DNA TGTGCCAGCAGTTTATACGACCAAACCGGGGAGCTGTTTTTT.

This clonotype was observed many times. This chain connects TRBV10-3 to TRBJ2-7; 13 nucleotides agree with TRBD2. CDR1 ENHRY and CDR2 SYGVKD come from the germline V gene. CDR3 size: 15 residues. Trimming at V came to 4 bases and at J to 0 bases, leaving 0 bases not matched to a gene. The CDR3 coding sequence is TGTGCCATCAGTGGGACTAGCGGGAGCTCCTACGAGCAGTACGTC. It codes for CAISGTSGSSYEQYV.

This clonotype was observed many times. The CDR3 loop is CASSLLGGGVTEAFF. The CDR3 bases are TGTGCCAGCAGCTTGCTCGGAGGGGGCGTCACTGAAGCTTTCTTT. The J gene is TRBJ1-1, the V gene TRBV5-6; TRBD1 matches 7 bases. V gave up 1 base and J gave up 4 bases; unmatched junction bases: 7. The CDR3 is made up of 15 amino acids. CDR1 is SGHDT and CDR2 is YYEEEE in the germline V gene. The complete variable domain, with remaining parts taken from reference TRBV5-6 and TRBJ1-1, reads DAGVTQSPTHLIKTRGQQVTLRCSPKSGHDTVSWYQQALGQGPQFIFQYYEEEERQRGNFPDRFSGHQFPNYSSELNVNALLLGDSALYLCASSLLGGGVTEAFFGQGTRLTVV.

This clonotype was seen more than once but under ten times. This chain joins TRBV29-1 and TRBJ2-7; D possibly matches TRBD1 or TRBD2 (5 bases each). CDR1 is SQVTM and CDR2 is ANQGSEA in the germline V gene. The CDR3 totals 13 residues. V shed 3 bases and J shed 5 bases, with 14 bases lying between them. The CDR3 spells CSVDGRESHEQYF. CDR3 DNA: TGCAGCGTTGACGGCAGGGAGTCCCACGAGCAGTACTTC.

V gene TRBV13 combines with J gene TRBJ2-5; TRBD1 aligns across 9 bases. This CDR3 contains 16 residues. Germline values: CDR1 PRHDT, CDR2 FYEKMQ (reference sequence). V was pared by 5 bases and J by 3 bases, with 10 bases of the junction left unmatched. The CDR3 nucleotides are TGTGCCAGCAGCACTACACCGGGACAGGGTGAAGAGACCCAGTACTTC. It specifies CASSTTPGQGEETQYF.